The next 24 T cell receptor beta chains were all read from a single sample in a study of blood T cell repertoires in COVID-19. TCRdb's copy holds only in-frame clones and misses some; the assay was immunoSEQ multiplex PCR. The sample holds about 15,000 clones, 60% to 80% seen once. The sample comprised peripheral blood. The receptor set was obtained from a human donor in a cohort sampled during active COVID-19.

V and J are TRBV28 and TRBJ2-1, with 8 bases lining up with TRBD1. J lost 1 base, V lost 5 bases, and 4 bases had no gene match. CDR1 MDHEN and CDR2 SYDVKM come from the germline V gene. This CDR3 is 15 amino acids long. CDR3 sequence (DNA): TGTGCCAGCAGTCTGACAGGGGATTCCTACAATGAGCAGTTCTTC. Residues: CASSLTGDSYNEQFF.

The chain couples TRBV9 to TRBJ2-2; D unresolved. The V gene's germline CDR1 is SGDLS and CDR2 YYNGEE. V dropped 4 bases and J dropped 4 bases, with 8 bases sitting between them. This CDR3 spans 13 amino acids. This CDR3 reads CASSPSLTGELFF. As DNA, the CDR3 is TGTGCCAGCAGCCCGTCTCTCACCGGGGAGCTGTTTTTT. The variable domain in full, with the rest retrieved from reference TRBV9 and TRBJ2-2, is DSGVTQTPKHLITATGQRVTLRCSPRSGDLSVYWYQQSLDQGLQFLIQYYNGEERAKGNILERFSAQQFPDLHSELNLSSLELGDSALYFCASSPSLTGELFFGEGSRLTVL.

The CDR3 reads CASSLTGQGSTEAFF. Here the CDR3 DNA reads TGTGCCAGCAGCTTAACGGGCCAGGGGAGCACTGAAGCTTTCTTT. V and J are TRBV11-2 and TRBJ1-1; a possible D gene is TRBD1 (6 bases). This CDR3 contains 15 residues. V lost 2 bases, J lost 4 bases, and 14 bases lay in between. Germline lookup yields CDR1 SGHAT and CDR2 FQNNGV.

The rearrangement links TRBV13 to TRBJ2-7, with 10 bases fitting TRBD2. Trimming cost V 5 bases and J 5 bases; bases outside gene matches: 15. Germline V gives CDR1 PRHDT, CDR2 FYEKMQ (reference sequence). This CDR3 is built from 17 residues. The chain's CDR3 is CASSPTPSSGRLDEQYF. CDR3 in DNA: TGTGCCAGCAGCCCCACACCCTCTAGCGGGAGACTCGACGAGCAGTACTTC.

The rearrangement uses TRBV2 and TRBJ1-4; TRBD1 might be the D (5 bases). Germline V gene lookup returns CDR1 SNHLY and CDR2 FYNNEI. V was clipped by 7 bases and J by 8 bases, with 20 bases between them. The CDR3 extends over 15 amino acids. CDR3 loop: CASTTGGGVKEKLFF. The CDR3 DNA sequence: TGTGCCAGCACCACCGGTGGAGGGGTGAAGGAAAAACTGTTTTTT.

This clone showed up just a few times. The V gene is TRBV6-4, the J gene TRBJ2-1; D is perhaps TRBD2 (6 bases). V lost 6 bases, J lost 10 bases, and 16 bases lay in between. The germline V gene encodes CDR1 MRHNA and CDR2 SNTAGT. This CDR3 spans 13 amino acids. This chain's CDR3 is CASSPEGQGEQFF. In DNA, the CDR3 is TGTGCCAGCAGCCCGGAGGGGCAAGGGGAGCAGTTCTTC.

This clone has more than one count but fewer than ten. The CDR3 here is CASRSGYNEAFF. The CDR3 region has the DNA TGTGCCAGCAGGTCAGGGTACAATGAAGCTTTCTTT. The J gene is TRBJ1-1, the V gene TRBV6-5; D is perhaps TRBD1 (5 bases). The CDR3 is 12 amino acids. Germline V lookup: CDR1 MNHEY, CDR2 SVGAGI. Trimming stripped 6 bases from V and 7 bases from J, with 12 bases between.

V usage is TRBV7-2 and J usage is TRBJ1-6; D not certain. Germline CDR1 SGHTA, CDR2 FQGNSA. The V gene lost 4 bases and the J gene lost 5 bases, with 12 bases spanning the gap. The CDR3 loop spans 15 amino acids. CDR3 residues: CASSSLGLNNSPLHF. CDR3 coding DNA: TGTGCCAGCAGCTCCCTCGGACTGAATAATTCACCCCTCCACTTT. The full variable domain, with the rest looked up from reference TRBV7-2 and TRBJ1-6, is GAGVSQSPSNKVTEKGKDVELRCDPISGHTALYWYRQSLGQGLEFLIYFQGNSAPDKSGLPSDRFSAERTGGSVSTLTIQRTQQEDSAVYLCASSSLGLNNSPLHFGNGTRLTVT.

The chain recombines TRBV19 with TRBJ2-2, with 10 bases matching TRBD2. The V gene end was trimmed by 11 bases and the J gene end by 6 bases; junction bases not matched to a gene: 6. CDR1 and CDR2 from the germline V gene are LNHDA and SQIVND (reference sequence). The length of the CDR3 is 13 residues. CDR3 sequence reads: CAVQTSGSGELFF. CDR3 in DNA: TGTGCCGTACAGACTAGCGGGTCCGGGGAGCTGTTTTTT.

The chain links TRBV4-2 to TRBJ2-6; D gene uncertain. Germline CDR1 and CDR2: LGHNA and YNFKEQ. With 5 bases removed from V and 0 bases from J, the gap between germline ends came to 14 bases. This CDR3 contains 17 residues. The CDR3 loop is CASSAPGEVSGANVLTF. The CDR3 coding sequence is TGTGCCAGCAGCGCCCCCGGTGAAGTCTCTGGGGCCAACGTCCTGACTTTC.

The chain employs TRBV28 and TRBJ2-3; a weak D match, TRBD1 (6 bases). Germline V gene sequence: CDR1 MDHEN, CDR2 SYDVKM. The V end lost 5 bases, the J end lost 0 bases, and 27 bases lay between the germline ends. CDR3 length: 20 residues. The DNA for the CDR3 is TGTGCCAGCAGTCCACGGGGCAGGGGCGCCACCTTTACGAGCACAGATACGCAGTATTTT. Translating it yields CASSPRGRGATFTSTDTQYF.

The chain has TRBV11-3 and TRBJ2-7, with 7 bases aligning to TRBD2. Trimming at V came to 0 bases and at J to 2 bases, leaving 13 bases not matched to a gene. Germline V gives CDR1 SGHNT, CDR2 YENEEA. CDR3 length: 18 residues. The chain's CDR3 is CASSLDEVGRGIPYEQYF. As DNA, the CDR3 is TGTGCCAGCAGCTTAGACGAAGTGGGGCGGGGGATACCCTACGAGCAGTACTTC.

This chain joins TRBV11-3 and TRBJ2-1, with 8 bases lining up with TRBD2. After removal of 1 base from V and 1 base from J, the junction contained 0 bases not matched to a gene. The germline V gene encodes CDR1 SGHNT and CDR2 YENEEA. The CDR3 contains 15 residues. This CDR3 reads CASSLGGGSYNEQFF. The DNA of the CDR3 is TGTGCCAGCAGCTTAGGCGGGGGGTCCTACAATGAGCAGTTCTTC.

J is TRBJ1-3 and V is TRBV19; D gene uncertain. The CDR3 consists of 14 residues. Germline assignment: CDR1 LNHDA and CDR2 SQIVND (reference sequence). Trimming left V 4 bases short and J 1 base short, with 8 bases between. The CDR3: CASSNRLSGNTIYF. CDR3 nucleotides: TGTGCCAGTAGTAACAGACTATCTGGAAACACCATATATTTT.

Only a few counts were recorded for this clone. The V and J genes are TRBV5-4 and TRBJ1-2, with TRBD1 identical over 9 bases. The trim removed 1 base at V and 5 bases at J, leaving 6 bases unmatched. CDR1 and CDR2 (germline): SGHNT, YYREEE (reference sequence). The CDR3 is 15 amino acids. CDR3 nucleotide sequence: TGTGCCAGCAGCTTGCCCACAGGGGGCGCGTATGGCTACACCTTC. Amino acids: CASSLPTGGAYGYTF.

The chain joins TRBV27 to TRBJ2-3; 7 bases agree with TRBD1. The CDR3 has 15 amino acids. The germline V gene has CDR1 MNHEY and CDR2 SMNVEV (reference sequence). V lost 1 base and J lost 2; bases outside the gene matches: 3. The CDR3 region has the DNA TGTGCCAGCAGTTTATGGGACAGATACACAGATACGCAGTATTTT. Translating it yields CASSLWDRYTDTQYF.

V and J are TRBV11-3 and TRBJ2-1; TRBD2 might be the D (6 bases). The germline gives CDR1 SGHNT, CDR2 YENEEA. V was cut by 5 bases and J by 5 bases, with 25 bases left in between. The CDR3 totals 18 residues. CDR3 bases: TGTGCCAGCAGCGAGGGGTCAGGGAAGCGGGCCTCAAACAATGAGCAGTTCTTC. Translated, it gives CASSEGSGKRASNNEQFF.

This clone was seen once. The genes are TRBV11-2 and TRBJ2-7; D ambiguous. The V end was cut by 5 bases, the J end by 2 bases, with 13 bases between. The CDR3 consists of 14 residues. Germline V gene data show CDR1 as SGHAT and CDR2 as FQNNGV. The chain's CDR3 is CASSPEPTTYEQYF. The CDR3, as DNA: TGTGCCAGCAGCCCTGAACCTACTACCTACGAGCAGTACTTC.

This clone was detected only once. The V gene is TRBV6-2 or TRBV6-3, the J gene TRBJ2-7, with TRBD2 as a possible D gene (6 bases). The CDR3 is made up of 15 amino acids. Germline V lookup: CDR1 MNHEY, CDR2 SVGEGT. V lost 0 bases to trimming and J lost 2 bases, with 11 bases between them. CDR3 residues: CASSYSLAITYEQYF. CDR3 sequence (DNA): TGTGCCAGCAGTTACTCCCTAGCGATAACCTACGAGCAGTACTTC.

The CDR3 DNA sequence: TGTGCCAGCAGTTTGACAGGGCTGACTTCCTACGAGCAGTACTTC. Translating it yields CASSLTGLTSYEQYF. The chain uses TRBV27 and TRBJ2-7, with 7 bases fitting TRBD1. The CDR3 is made up of 15 amino acids. Trimming removed 3 bases from V and 1 base from J; junction bases left unmatched: 6. Germline V gene lookup returns CDR1 MNHEY and CDR2 SMNVEV (reference sequence).

The chain joins TRBV5-4 to TRBJ2-7, with TRBD1 as a possible D gene (7 bases). V lost 4 bases and J 4 bases, leaving 21 bases between the germline ends. Germline V gene data show CDR1 as SGHNT and CDR2 as YYREEE (reference sequence). This CDR3 has 16 amino acids. CDR3 DNA sequence: TGTGCCAGCAGCCCCTCAGGGGGGCTAATACATTACGAGCAGTACTTC. Its protein product is CASSPSGGLIHYEQYF.

The genes are TRBV11-2 and TRBJ2-7; D remains ambiguous. There are 11 residues in the CDR3. Trimming cost V 5 bases and J 7 bases, with 9 bases left between them. CDR1 and CDR2 (germline): SGHAT, FQNNGV. The chain's CDR3 is CASSRSFEQYF. The CDR3 nucleotides read TGTGCCAGCAGCCGGAGCTTTGAGCAGTACTTC.

The rearrangement links TRBV1 to TRBJ2-7; the table's D call TRBD1 went unverified against the DNA. TRBV1 is classified as a pseudogene. The CDR3 spans 13 residues. DNA of the CDR3: TGCACCAGCAGCCAAGGGGACAACTACGAGCAGTACTTC. Translated, it gives CTSSQGDNYEQYF.

CDR3 amino acids: CASSLLRTTYEQYF. CDR3 DNA sequence: TGTGCCAGCAGCTTACTACGGACTACCTACGAGCAGTACTTC. The chain has TRBV11-2 and TRBJ2-7; weak D call: TRBD2 (6 bases). The CDR3 is 14 amino acids. The V gene's germline CDR1 is SGHAT and CDR2 FQNNGV. Trimming pared 2 bases from V and 2 bases from J, leaving 10 bases between. The full variable domain, with the rest looked up from reference TRBV11-2 and TRBJ2-7, is EAGVAQSPRYKIIEKRQSVAFWCNPISGHATLYWYQQILGQGPKLLIQFQNNGVVDDSQLPKDRFSAERLKGVDSTLKIQPAKLEDSAVYLCASSLLRTTYEQYFGPGTRLTVT.